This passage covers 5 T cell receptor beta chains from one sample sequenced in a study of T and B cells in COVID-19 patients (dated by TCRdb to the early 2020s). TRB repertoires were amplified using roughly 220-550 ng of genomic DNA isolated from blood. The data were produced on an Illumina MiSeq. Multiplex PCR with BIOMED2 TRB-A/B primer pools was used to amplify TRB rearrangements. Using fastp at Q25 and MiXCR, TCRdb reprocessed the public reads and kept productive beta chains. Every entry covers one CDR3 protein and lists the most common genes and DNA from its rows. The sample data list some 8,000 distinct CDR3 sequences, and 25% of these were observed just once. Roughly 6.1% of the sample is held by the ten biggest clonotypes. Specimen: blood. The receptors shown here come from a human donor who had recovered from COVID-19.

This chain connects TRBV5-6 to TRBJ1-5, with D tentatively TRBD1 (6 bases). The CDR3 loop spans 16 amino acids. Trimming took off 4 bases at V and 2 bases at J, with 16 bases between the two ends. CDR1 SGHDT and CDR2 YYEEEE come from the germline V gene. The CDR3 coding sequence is TGTGCCAGCAGCCCTCGGGGGCAGAGTGGCAATCAGCCCCAGCATTTT. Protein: CASSPRGQSGNQPQHF.

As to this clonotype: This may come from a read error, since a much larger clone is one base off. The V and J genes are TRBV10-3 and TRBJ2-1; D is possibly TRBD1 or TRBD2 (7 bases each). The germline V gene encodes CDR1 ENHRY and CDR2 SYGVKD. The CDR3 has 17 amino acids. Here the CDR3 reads CAISESGGAGGNNKQFF. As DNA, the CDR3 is TGTGCCATCAGTGAGTCTGGGGGGGCAGGGGGGAACAATAAGCAGTTCTTC.

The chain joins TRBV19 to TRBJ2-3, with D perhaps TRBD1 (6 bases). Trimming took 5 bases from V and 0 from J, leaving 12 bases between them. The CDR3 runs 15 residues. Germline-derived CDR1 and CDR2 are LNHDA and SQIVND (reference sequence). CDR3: CASSATGSSTDTQYF. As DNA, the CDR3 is TGTGCCAGTAGTGCGACAGGCTCTAGCACAGATACGCAGTATTTT.

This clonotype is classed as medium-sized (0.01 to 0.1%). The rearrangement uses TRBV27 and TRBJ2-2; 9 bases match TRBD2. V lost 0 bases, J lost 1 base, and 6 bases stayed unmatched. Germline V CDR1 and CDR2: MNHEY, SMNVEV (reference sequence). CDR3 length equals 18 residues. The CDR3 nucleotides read TGTGCCAGCAGTTTATCTTTAACTAGCGGGTTGAACACCGGGGAGCTGTTTTTT. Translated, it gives CASSLSLTSGLNTGELFF.

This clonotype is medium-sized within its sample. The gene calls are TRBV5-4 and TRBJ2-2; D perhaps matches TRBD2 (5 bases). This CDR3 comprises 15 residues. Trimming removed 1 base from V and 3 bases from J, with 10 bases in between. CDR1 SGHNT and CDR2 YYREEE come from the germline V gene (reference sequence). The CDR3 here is CASSLPGFYTGELFF. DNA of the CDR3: TGTGCCAGCAGCTTGCCGGGGTTCTACACCGGGGAGCTGTTTTTT.